Listed below are T cell receptor beta chains from one sample, sequenced in a study of low-dose radiotherapy and immunotherapy resistance in tumors. From the reads, TCRdb called clonotypes with MiXCR, one entry per CDR3 protein. The sample carries tens of thousands of distinct CDR3 sequences, 15% to 20% recorded once. Sequenced here: PBMCs, sampled before treatment. The source of these receptors is a male donor with prostate cancer. Both conserved end residues are part of each CDR3. D genes are given only for firm matches. Size tells how often a clone was seen (once, few, many) or the class of an expanded clone, and some rows leave it out.

clone_size | d_call | j_call | v_call | cdr3_aa | cdr3_nt
many | . | TRBJ2-7 | TRBV7-2 | CASSLAGAGSYEQYF | TGTGCCAGCAGCTTAGCTGGGGCCGGTTCATACGAGCAGTACTTC
many | . | TRBJ2-7 | TRBV6-5 | CASSYEASISYEQYF | TGTGCCAGCAGTTACGAGGCCAGTATCTCCTACGAGCAGTACTTC
many | . | TRBJ2-2 | TRBV20-1 | CSARLGAPNTGELFF | TGCAGTGCTAGGCTAGGCGCGCCGAACACCGGGGAGCTGTTTTTT
many | . | TRBJ1-3 | TRBV20-1 | CSARAQTGRDTIYF | TGCAGTGCTAGGGCTCAAACTGGGAGGGACACCATATATTTT
many | TRBD1 | TRBJ2-2 | TRBV29-1 | CSVEVTGGSGELFF | TGCAGCGTTGAGGTGACAGGGGGTTCTGGGGAGCTGTTTTTT
few | . | TRBJ2-7 | TRBV5-1 | CASSTLDSNYEQYF | TGCGCCAGCAGCACCTTGGACTCAAACTACGAGCAGTACTTC
. | . | TRBJ2-2 | TRBV29-1 | CCVENPSFTGELFF | TGCTGCGTTGAAAATCCCTCCTTCACCGGGGAGCTGTTTTTT
many | . | TRBJ2-7 | TRBV6-2/TRBV6-3 | CASVPTTGEQYF | TGTGCCAGCGTACCCACGACGGGCGAGCAGTACTTC
medium-sized | . | TRBJ2-1 | TRBV6-1 | CASSLGNEQFF | TGTGCCAGCAGTTTGGGCAATGAGCAGTTCTTC
many | . | TRBJ2-5 | TRBV12-3/TRBV12-4 | CASSVGFQETQYF | TGTGCCAGCAGTGTCGGATTCCAAGAGACCCAGTACTTC
. | TRBD2 | TRBJ2-3 | TRBV20-1 | CSARSGGAYIDTQYF | TGCAGTGCAAGAAGCGGGGGGGCTTATATAGATACGCAGTATTTT
many | . | TRBJ1-2 | TRBV3-1 | CASSLRSTDHYGYTF | TGTGCCAGCAGCCTGAGGTCGACAGACCACTATGGCTACACCTTC
many | . | TRBJ2-7 | TRBV27 | CASSLSRTTGYEQYF | TGTGCCAGCAGTTTATCGCGCACCACGGGTTACGAGCAGTACTTC
many | . | TRBJ2-3 | TRBV7-9 | CASSLGSTDTQYF | TGTGCCAGCAGCTTAGGTAGCACAGATACGCAGTATTTT
many | . | TRBJ2-3 | TRBV3-1 | CASSQGLKVDTQYF | TGTGCCAGCAGCCAAGGCCTGAAGGTTGATACGCAGTATTTT
many | TRBD1 | TRBJ2-3 | TRBV5-1 | CASSFGTGGGTQYF | TGCGCCAGCAGCTTCGGGACAGGGGGAGGTACGCAGTATTTT
. | . | TRBJ1-6 | TRBV7-9 | CASSLLLGPLHF | TGTGCCAGCAGCTTACTCCTGGGGCCACTCCACTTT
many | . | TRBJ2-3 | TRBV20-1 | CSARGAYQSGSTDTQYF | TGCAGTGCCCGGGGGGCTTACCAAAGTGGGAGCACAGATACGCAGTATTTT
many | . | TRBJ2-3 | TRBV7-2 | CASSLTSGSDTQYF | TGTGCCAGCAGCCTGACTTCGGGTTCAGATACGCAGTATTTT
many | . | TRBJ1-1 | TRBV29-1 | CSVEGTLALTEAFF | TGCAGCGTTGAAGGGACTCTCGCTCTTACTGAAGCTTTCTTT
many | TRBD1 | TRBJ1-1 | TRBV6-6 | CASSRQGVNTEAFF | TGTGCCAGCAGTCGACAGGGGGTAAACACTGAAGCTTTCTTT
many | . | TRBJ2-1 | TRBV6-2/TRBV6-3 | CASVLLVGNEQFF | TGTGCCAGTGTGCTCCTGGTCGGCAATGAGCAGTTCTTC
many | TRBD2 | TRBJ2-2 | TRBV7-8 | CASKRASGGYTGELFF | TGTGCCAGCAAGAGGGCCTCGGGGGGGTACACCGGGGAGCTGTTTTTT
many | . | TRBJ2-3 | TRBV2 | CASKTRTASTDTQYF | TGTGCCAGCAAGACGCGGACCGCTAGCACAGATACGCAGTATTTT
many | . | TRBJ2-2 | TRBV6-2/TRBV6-3 | CASRTGVVGYGELFF | TGTGCCAGCAGAACAGGAGTAGTTGGTTACGGGGAGCTGTTTTTT
many | . | TRBJ1-5 | TRBV27 | CASSRKGNSNQPQHF | TGTGCCAGCAGTAGGAAGGGGAATAGCAATCAGCCCCAGCATTTT
many | TRBD2 | TRBJ2-7 | TRBV7-2 | CASRLTAGGGYEQYF | TGTGCCAGCAGGCTAACTGCGGGGGGCGGCTACGAGCAGTACTTC
many | . | TRBJ2-3 | TRBV30 | CAWTRDVTDTQYF | TGTGCCTGGACAAGAGATGTCACAGATACGCAGTATTTT
many | TRBD2 | TRBJ2-5 | TRBV6-5 | CASSPRTSQETQYF | TGTGCCAGCAGTCCCCGGACTAGCCAAGAGACCCAGTACTTC
many | TRBD1 | TRBJ2-7 | TRBV6-5 | CASRPRDRVIAEQYF | TGTGCCAGCAGACCCCGGGACAGGGTGATCGCCGAGCAGTACTTC
many | TRBD2 | TRBJ2-1 | TRBV5-1 | CASSLDLAGGYSYNEQFF | TGCGCCAGCAGCTTGGACCTAGCGGGGGGCTACTCCTACAATGAGCAGTTCTTC
many | TRBD1 | TRBJ2-7 | TRBV5-1 | CASRRSPGQGDYEQYF | TGCGCCAGCAGGAGGAGCCCGGGACAGGGGGATTACGAGCAGTACTTC
many | TRBD1 | TRBJ1-1 | TRBV6-2/TRBV6-3 | CASSYSGTEGTEAFF | TGTGCCAGCAGTTACTCGGGGACAGAGGGCACTGAAGCTTTCTTT
many | . | TRBJ2-1 | TRBV10-1 | CASSQGEGTLFF | TGCGCCAGCAGTCAGGGGGAAGGGACTCTGTTCTTC
many | TRBD2 | TRBJ2-1 | TRBV2 | CASSAQGLAGARQFF | TGTGCCAGCAGTGCCCAAGGACTAGCGGGGGCCCGACAGTTCTTC
. | . | TRBJ2-3 | TRBV21-1 | CASSPLTGDTQYF | TGTGCCAGCAGCCCCTTGACCGGAGATACGCAGTATTTT
many | TRBD1 | TRBJ2-5 | TRBV6-4 | CAVRDRVLGYQETQYF | TGTGCCGTCCGGGACAGGGTCTTAGGATATCAAGAGACCCAGTACTTC
many | . | TRBJ1-3 | TRBV10-1 | CASSDQNSDTIYF | TGCGCCAGCAGCGATCAAAACAGCGACACCATATATTTT
. | TRBD1 | TRBJ2-5 | TRBV5-3 | CASSLTGVGTQETQYF | TGTGCCAGCAGCCTTACAGGGGTTGGGACACAAGAGACCCAGTACTTC
many | TRBD1 | TRBJ2-3 | TRBV5-6 | CASSPGTGDPTDTQYF | TGTGCCAGCAGCCCAGGGACAGGGGACCCCACAGATACGCAGTATTTT
many | TRBD1 | TRBJ2-1 | TRBV3-1 | CASSPKWVGDRDSYNEQFF | TGTGCCAGCAGCCCCAAGTGGGTGGGGGACAGGGACTCCTACAATGAGCAGTTCTTC
many | . | TRBJ2-7 | TRBV6-6 | CASSYSAYEQYF | TGTGCCAGCAGTTACTCGGCCTACGAGCAGTACTTC
many | TRBD1 | TRBJ2-4 | TRBV20-1 | CSGTDIAKNIQYF | TGCAGCGGGACAGACATAGCCAAAAACATTCAGTACTTC